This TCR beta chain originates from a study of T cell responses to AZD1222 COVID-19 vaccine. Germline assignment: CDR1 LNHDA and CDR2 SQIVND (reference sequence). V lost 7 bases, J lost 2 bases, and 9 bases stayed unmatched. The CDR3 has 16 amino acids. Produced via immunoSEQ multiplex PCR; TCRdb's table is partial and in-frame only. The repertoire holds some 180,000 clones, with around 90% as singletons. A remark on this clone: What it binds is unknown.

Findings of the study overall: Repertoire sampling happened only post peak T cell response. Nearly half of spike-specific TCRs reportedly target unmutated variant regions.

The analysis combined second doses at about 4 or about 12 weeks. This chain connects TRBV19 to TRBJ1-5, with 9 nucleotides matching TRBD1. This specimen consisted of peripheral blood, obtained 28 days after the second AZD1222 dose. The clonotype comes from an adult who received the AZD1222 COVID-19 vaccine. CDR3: CASTGQGKGGNQPQHF. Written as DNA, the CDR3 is TGTGCCAGTACCGGACAGGGGAAGGGCGGCAATCAGCCCCAGCATTTT.